This is a list of T cell receptor beta chains from one sample in a study of T cell repertoires in cytomegalovirus infection. Their recognized antigens are unknown. TCRdb reanalysed the reads using MiXCR and keeps one entry per CDR3 protein. The sample includes approximately 590,000 distinct CDR3 sequences, 35% to 50% of them seen just once. The sequencing used cultured PBMCs, collected from culture after CMV antigen stimulation. The receptors shown here come from a human donor in good health (CMV status not recorded). Some clones in this sample may be carry-over from other donors' samples. The CDR3 runs from the conserved cysteine through the conserved F or W. A D gene is named only where the DNA matches it firmly. Part of the rows lack a size; the others show once, few, many or a class for expanded clones.

V	size	J	D	CDR3	DNA
TRBV24-1	few	TRBJ2-1	NA	CATGYNEQFF	TGTGCCACCGGTTACAATGAGCAGTTCTTC
TRBV7-2	many	TRBJ2-3	TRBD2	CASKAGESSNTQYF	TGTGCCAGCAAGGCGGGAGAGTCCTCGAATACGCAGTATTTT
TRBV11-1	few	TRBJ2-7	NA	CASSLLGGPRYEQYF	TGTGCCAGCAGCCTACTCGGCGGGCCGCGTTACGAGCAGTACTTC
TRBV28	NA	TRBJ1-6	NA	CASSFSDGLRGPLHF	TGTGCCAGCAGCTTTTCTGACGGGCTACGGGGACCCCTCCACTTT
TRBV7-9	once	TRBJ1-2	TRBD1	CASSFSGGEANYGYTF	TGTGCCAGCAGCTTCTCAGGGGGCGAAGCTAACTATGGCTACACCTTC
TRBV7-6	NA	TRBJ1-3	NA	CASSSRDGSSGNTIYF	TGTGCCAGCAGTTCCAGGGACGGGAGCTCTGGAAACACCATATATTTT
TRBV6-2/TRBV6-3	few	TRBJ2-1	NA	CASSYKGAVAYNEQFF	TGTGCCAGCAGTTACAAAGGAGCAGTTGCCTACAATGAGCAGTTCTTC
TRBV23-1	few	TRBJ2-7	NA	CAKESDSLYEQYF	TGCGCCAAAGAATCGGACAGCCTCTACGAGCAGTACTTC
TRBV5-5	NA	TRBJ2-7	NA	CASSFGAAYEQYF	TGTGCCAGCAGCTTCGGGGCTGCCTACGAGCAGTACTTC
TRBV7-2	few	TRBJ1-4	NA	CASSPRRWTNEKLFF	TGTGCCAGCAGCCCTCGTCGCTGGACTAATGAAAAACTGTTTTTT
TRBV7-6	NA	TRBJ2-2	NA	CASSQYDRDTGELFF	TGTGCCAGCAGCCAGTACGATCGGGACACCGGGGAGCTGTTTTTT
TRBV12-3/TRBV12-4	few	TRBJ2-7	NA	CASSSPTSGHYEQYF	TGTGCCAGCAGTTCCCCCACGAGCGGACACTACGAGCAGTACTTC
TRBV7-9	NA	TRBJ2-7	TRBD2	CASSLELAGKEGYEQYF	TGTGCCAGCAGCTTAGAACTAGCGGGCAAAGAAGGATACGAGCAGTACTTC
TRBV7-8	NA	TRBJ2-1	TRBD2	CASSPLGGVDNEQFF	TGTGCCAGCAGCCCACTGGGGGGGGTGGACAATGAGCAGTTCTTC
TRBV6-6	NA	TRBJ2-3	TRBD2	CASSLSGGFTDTQYF	TGTGCCAGCAGCCTAAGCGGGGGGTTCACAGATACGCAGTATTTT
TRBV7-2	NA	TRBJ1-6	NA	CASSLAATHPTLHF	TGTGCCAGCAGCTTAGCTGCCACCCATCCAACCCTCCACTTT
TRBV5-1	NA	TRBJ2-2	NA	CASSLDSVAPGELFF	TGCGCCAGCAGCTTGGACTCGGTGGCCCCCGGGGAGCTGTTTTTT
TRBV20-1	few	TRBJ2-3	TRBD2	CSAKLAGSTDTQYF	TGCAGTGCTAAACTAGCGGGGAGCACAGATACGCAGTATTTT
TRBV12-3/TRBV12-4	NA	TRBJ1-1	NA	CASSLRHGGHTEAFF	TGTGCCAGCAGTTTAAGGCATGGGGGGCACACTGAAGCTTTCTTT
TRBV7-2	NA	TRBJ1-2	NA	CASSLWSVSDGYTF	TGTGCCAGCAGCTTATGGTCCGTCAGTGATGGCTACACCTTC
TRBV28	NA	TRBJ2-7	NA	CASSIIGGYEQYF	TGTGCCAGCAGCATCATTGGTGGGTACGAGCAGTACTTC
TRBV7-2	few	TRBJ1-2	NA	CASSLGFGQGPGGYYGYTF	TGTGCCAGCAGCTTAGGATTTGGCCAGGGGCCCGGGGGGTACTATGGCTACACCTTC
TRBV28	few	TRBJ2-7	TRBD2	CASRGLAGEQYF	TGTGCCAGCAGAGGACTAGCGGGGGAGCAGTACTTC
TRBV12-3/TRBV12-4	few	TRBJ2-7	NA	CASTPTGTDYGQYF	TGTGCCAGCACTCCTACCGGGACGGACTACGGGCAGTACTTC
TRBV7-6	few	TRBJ2-7	TRBD1	CASSGQGIYEQYF	TGTGCCAGCAGCGGACAGGGGATCTACGAGCAGTACTTC
TRBV12-3/TRBV12-4	NA	TRBJ2-7	TRBD1	CASGVLPGQDSYEQCF	TGTGCCAGCGGAGTTTTGCCGGGACAGGACTCCTACGAGCAGTGCTTC
TRBV6-2/TRBV6-3	NA	TRBJ2-5	NA	CASSYWRDQETQYF	TGTGCCAGCAGTTATTGGCGGGACCAAGAGACCCAGTACTTC
TRBV4-3	few	TRBJ2-3	TRBD2	CASSPRAGVSDTQYF	TGCGCCAGCAGCCCCAGGGCGGGAGTGTCAGATACGCAGTATTTT
TRBV28	NA	TRBJ2-1	NA	CASSLLKDDDEQFF	TGTGCCAGCAGTTTACTTAAGGACGACGATGAGCAGTTCTTC
TRBV2	few	TRBJ2-1	NA	CASSDRGGSWFF	TGTGCCAGCAGTGATCGAGGAGGGTCATGGTTCTTC
TRBV2	NA	TRBJ2-2	NA	CASRTIGGPGELFF	TGTGCCAGCAGGACGATCGGAGGGCCCGGGGAGCTGTTTTTT
TRBV7-9	NA	TRBJ1-1	NA	CASSAQANTEAFF	TGTGCCAGCAGCGCACAGGCGAACACTGAAGCTTTCTTT
TRBV5-4	NA	TRBJ2-2	TRBD2	CASRGLADPTGELFF	TGTGCCAGCAGGGGCCTAGCGGACCCCACCGGGGAGCTGTTTTTT
TRBV6-8	few	TRBJ1-1	NA	CASSGPGLMNTEAFF	TGTGCCAGCAGTGGGCCAGGGCTCATGAACACTGAAGCTTTCTTT
TRBV20-1	NA	TRBJ1-2	NA	CSAPRPTPKGGYTF	TGCAGTGCGCCCAGGCCGACCCCTAAGGGGGGCTACACCTTC